These T cell receptor beta chains were read from a single sample in a study of cytomegalovirus exposure and HLA in healthy donors. Clones were sequenced by immunoSEQ multiplex PCR, and TCRdb holds only the in-frame ones, with some missing. Found here are 120,000 or so clones, approximately 80% of them singletons; the top ten hold about 3%. Sequencing input: PBMCs. These receptors were taken from a woman between 40 and 55 years old in good health and CMV-seropositive. Both conserved end residues are part of each CDR3. Fields, in order: clone size, J gene, D gene, V gene, CDR3 DNA, CDR3 protein. D genes are given only for firm matches. A row's size may be missing; if present it is once, few, many or a size class.

- | TRBJ1-2 | - | TRBV6-5 | TGTGCCAGCAGTTACCAGGGATTAAACTATGGCTACACCTTC | CASSYQGLNYGYTF
- | TRBJ2-7 | - | TRBV5-1 | TGCGCCAGCAGTGCTTTTTCCGGGACACTTCTTTACGAGCAGTACTTC | CASSAFSGTLLYEQYF
- | TRBJ1-5 | TRBD1 | TRBV19 | TGTGCCACCGCGGACAGGGCTAGTAATCAGCCCCAGCATTTT | CATADRASNQPQHF
- | TRBJ2-1 | TRBD2 | TRBV2 | TGTGCCACATCCGGGACTAGCGGGGGGCCCGTGTTCTTC | CATSGTSGGPVFF
- | TRBJ2-2 | TRBD1 | TRBV2 | TGTGCCAGCAGTTCCGGGACAGGGGGCACCGGGGAGCTGTTTTTT | CASSSGTGGTGELFF
- | TRBJ2-1 | - | TRBV7-9 | TGTGCCAGCAGCTTAGCGGCACGCAATGAGCAGTTCTTC | CASSLAARNEQFF
few | TRBJ2-1 | - | TRBV30 | TGTGCCTGGAGCGGTTTGCTTTCGGGGGAGCAGTTCTTC | CAWSGLLSGEQFF
- | TRBJ2-2 | - | TRBV19 | TGTGCCAGTAGTTACGGGAACAGGGACACCGGGGAGCTGTTTTTT | CASSYGNRDTGELFF
- | TRBJ1-6 | - | TRBV5-1 | TGCGCCAGCAGCTCGGGGAAGGGAGACGATTCACCCCTCCACTTT | CASSSGKGDDSPLHF
- | TRBJ1-1 | - | TRBV6-5 | TGTGCCAGCAGTTACCCGGGAGACACTGAAGCTTTCTTT | CASSYPGDTEAFF
- | TRBJ2-7 | - | TRBV9 | TGTGCCAGCAAAATACCTACAGGGCCTAACCTCAGCTCCTACGAGCAGTACTTC | CASKIPTGPNLSSYEQYF
- | TRBJ1-2 | - | TRBV5-1 | TGCGCCAGCAGCTTGGTACAGGGAGAAGGCTACACCTTC | CASSLVQGEGYTF
- | TRBJ2-3 | TRBD1 | TRBV4-3 | TGCGCCAGCAGCCAAGATTTTGACAGGGCAGATACGCAGTATTTT | CASSQDFDRADTQYF
- | TRBJ2-2 | TRBD2 | TRBV6-5 | TGTGCCAGCAGCACTAGCGGGGGGCGGACCGGGGAGCTGTTTTTT | CASSTSGGRTGELFF
once | TRBJ1-5 | - | TRBV5-1 | TGCGCCAGCAGCCTCCAGGGGTCCGGCAATCAGCCCCAGCATTTT | CASSLQGSGNQPQHF
once | TRBJ1-2 | TRBD1 | TRBV9 | TGTGCCAGCAGCATTCCGGGACAGGGCTATGGCTACACCTTC | CASSIPGQGYGYTF
- | TRBJ2-1 | - | TRBV27 | TGTGCCAGCAGTTTACGGACAAGCGTCGGGAGCTCCTACAATGAGCAGTTCTTC | CASSLRTSVGSSYNEQFF
- | TRBJ2-2 | - | TRBV6-9 | TGTGCCACCTTCCGGGAGTCGGGGGACACCGGGGAGCTGTTTTTT | CATFRESGDTGELFF
- | TRBJ2-3 | TRBD1 | TRBV19 | TGTGCCAGTAGTACTCAACCGACAGGGTACGGCACAGATACGCAGTATTTT | CASSTQPTGYGTDTQYF
- | TRBJ2-7 | TRBD1 | TRBV14 | TGTGCCAGCTCATGGGACAGGGGCTACGAGCAGTACTTC | CASSWDRGYEQYF
- | TRBJ2-1 | TRBD2 | TRBV9 | TGTGCCAGCAGCGTATCTGGGGGGGTGGTGGGGAATGAGCAGTTCTTC | CASSVSGGVVGNEQFF
- | TRBJ2-6 | TRBD1 | TRBV2 | TGTGCCACCCGGCGGGGACAGGGCAGCTCTGGGGCCAACGTCCTGACTTTC | CATRRGQGSSGANVLTF
few | TRBJ1-2 | TRBD1 | TRBV7-2 | TGTGCCAGCAGCTCACAGGGGGCGCTTGGCTACACCTTC | CASSSQGALGYTF
once | TRBJ2-2 | - | TRBV7-6 | TGTGCCAGCAGCTTAATCGCTGGGGCAGGGACCGGGGAGCTGTTTTTT | CASSLIAGAGTGELFF
- | TRBJ1-2 | TRBD1 | TRBV30 | TGTGCCTGGAGTCCAGGGGGTGTCTATGGCTACACCTTC | CAWSPGGVYGYTF
- | TRBJ2-5 | TRBD1 | TRBV4-2 | TGTGCCAGCAGCCAAGACGCGGCAGGGGGCGGTGGAAAGACCCAGTACTTC | CASSQDAAGGGGKTQYF
few | TRBJ1-5 | - | TRBV19 | TGTGCCAGTAGTATAGTCTGGCCCAATCAGCCCCAGCATTTT | CASSIVWPNQPQHF
- | TRBJ2-1 | - | TRBV7-2 | TGTGCCAGCAGCACCAAAGTGGGACACTCGGACGATGAGCAGTTCTTC | CASSTKVGHSDDEQFF
- | TRBJ1-1 | - | TRBV5-1 | TGCGCCAGCACCAAGATTCTAGGGGAAGGCACTGAAGCTTTCTTT | CASTKILGEGTEAFF
- | TRBJ1-1 | TRBD1 | TRBV10-3 | TGTGCCATCAGGGGGACAGGGCGAGGGACTGAAGCTTTCTTT | CAIRGTGRGTEAFF
- | TRBJ2-1 | TRBD2 | TRBV4-1 | TGCGCCAGCAGCCAATATCCAAAGCGGGAACACGTTGAGCAGTTCTTC | CASSQYPKREHVEQFF
- | TRBJ2-1 | TRBD2 | TRBV7-2 | TGTGCCAGCAGCTTCGGGACGGGGAGGGATGAGCAGTTCTTC | CASSFGTGRDEQFF
few | TRBJ2-2 | - | TRBV4-2 | TGTGCCAGCAGCCAAGGTATCGTGGAGTGGGCGGAGGACACCGGGGAGCTGTTTTTT | CASSQGIVEWAEDTGELFF
- | TRBJ2-5 | - | TRBV2 | TGTGCCAGCAGTGGGCGGGTCGATGAGACCCAGTACTTC | CASSGRVDETQYF
once | TRBJ2-3 | - | TRBV7-9 | TGTGCCAGCAGCTTAGCCCGTGATACGCAGTATTTT | CASSLARDTQYF
- | TRBJ1-1 | TRBD1 | TRBV13 | TGTGCCAGCAGCTCCGCAGGGGGCACTGAAGCTTTCTTT | CASSSAGGTEAFF
- | TRBJ1-1 | - | TRBV29-1 | TGCAGCGTTGATTTCGACACTGAAGCTTTCTTT | CSVDFDTEAFF
once | TRBJ1-2 | - | TRBV9 | TGTGCCAGCAGCGTTGTAGGAGGGAGAGGCTACACCTTC | CASSVVGGRGYTF
- | TRBJ2-7 | - | TRBV9 | TGTGCCAGCAGCCCCCGGGGTCGGGACGAGCAGTACTTC | CASSPRGRDEQYF
- | TRBJ1-5 | TRBD1 | TRBV7-9 | TGTGCCAGCAGCTCCGATTCTACAGGGGCCAATCAGCCCCAGCATTTT | CASSSDSTGANQPQHF
- | TRBJ2-4 | TRBD2 | TRBV7-9 | TGTGCCAGCAGTCGGGAGGGGCCGCTTTACTTC | CASSREGPLYF
once | TRBJ1-3 | TRBD1 | TRBV4-1 | TGCGCCAGCAGCCTCCGACAGGGCTCCGGAAACACCATATATTTT | CASSLRQGSGNTIYF
- | TRBJ2-2 | - | TRBV5-6 | TGTGCCAGCAGCTTGGGTGTCAGGGCGGACACCGGGGAGCTGTTTTTT | CASSLGVRADTGELFF
- | TRBJ1-2 | - | TRBV2 | TGTGCCAGCAGTGAAGGGCAGGGGATAGGGGTTGATGGCTACACCTTC | CASSEGQGIGVDGYTF
- | TRBJ2-7 | - | TRBV13 | TGTGCCAGCAGTTGGCTCGAGGGCCCCTACGAGCAGTACTTC | CASSWLEGPYEQYF
- | TRBJ2-1 | - | TRBV18 | TGTGCCAGCTCACCCTCTAGCTCCCTTGTCCTCTACAATGAGCAGTTCTTC | CASSPSSSLVLYNEQFF
- | TRBJ2-1 | - | TRBV5-1 | TGCGCCAGCAGCTTTCAGAGACTGGCGTACAATGAGCAGTTCTTC | CASSFQRLAYNEQFF
- | TRBJ2-5 | TRBD1 | TRBV11-3 | TGTGCCAGCAGCTCAGGAGAGGGGGCTCAGTACTTC | CASSSGEGAQYF
- | TRBJ2-7 | TRBD1 | TRBV7-2 | TGTGCCAGCAGCTCCCAGGGGGATCGCTACGAGCAGTACTTC | CASSSQGDRYEQYF
- | TRBJ2-6 | - | TRBV10-3 | TGTGCCATCAGTCTCGGTCCGGCTAGCTCTGGGGCCAACGTCCTGACTTTC | CAISLGPASSGANVLTF
once | TRBJ2-1 | TRBD1 | TRBV6-1 | TGTGCCAGCACAACTCGGACAGGGACCTACAATGAGCAGTTCTTC | CASTTRTGTYNEQFF
- | TRBJ1-2 | TRBD1 | TRBV29-1 | TGCAGCGTTATATTGGGGGGGACAGGGCGAAGCTACACCTTC | CSVILGGTGRSYTF
- | TRBJ1-3 | - | TRBV6-1 | TGTGCCAGCATTCCTCAGGGATGGGAAAACACCATATATTTT | CASIPQGWENTIYF
once | TRBJ2-4 | TRBD1 | TRBV7-2 | TGTGCCAGCAGCGGGGGGACAGGTGTTCTAGCCAAAAACATTCAGTACTTC | CASSGGTGVLAKNIQYF
- | TRBJ1-6 | TRBD1 | TRBV27 | TGTGCCAGCAGTCGACAGGGGACCTATAATTCACCCCTCCACTTT | CASSRQGTYNSPLHF
- | TRBJ1-5 | - | TRBV10-3 | TGTGCCATCGGCGAGGGAAACAATCAGCCCCAGCATTTT | CAIGEGNNQPQHF
once | TRBJ2-7 | - | TRBV7-2 | TGTGCCAGCAGCCTCCAGGGGTCCCGCGTCGAGCAGTACTTC | CASSLQGSRVEQYF
- | TRBJ1-5 | - | TRBV9 | TGTGCCAGCAGCAAACAGGGAGTGAGCAATCAGCCCCAGCATTTT | CASSKQGVSNQPQHF